Only a few counts were recorded for the clone carrying this T cell receptor (beta chain). TCRdb processed the RT-PCR reads anew with MiXCR; each CDR3 protein has one entry. In the table there are fewer than 180,000 distinct CDR3 sequences, about 36% of which are singletons. The sample is drawn from a study of patients and donors after allogeneic stem cell transplantation. The CDR3 totals 10 residues. Trimming removed 8 bases at V and 4 bases at J, with 8 bases between. From germline, CDR1 is SQVTM and CDR2 ANQGSEA. The sequenced sample was blood, either unsorted or a sorted T cell fraction (not recorded which). This clonotype was sampled from a human donor who was either an allogeneic HSCT recipient or a stem cell or donor lymphocyte infusion donor (not recorded which). It is not recorded whose cells these are; they may come from a transplant donor. J is TRBJ1-1 and V is TRBV29-1, with D maybe TRBD1 (5 bases). CDR3 DNA: TGCAGCTCGAGGGGCACTGAAGCTTTCTTT. It is translated as CSSRGTEAFF. The full variable domain, with the rest looked up from reference TRBV29-1 and TRBJ1-1, is SAVISQKPSRDICQRGTSLTIQCQVDSQVTMMFWYRQQPGQSLTLIATANQGSEATYESGFVIDKFPISRPNLTFSTLTVSNMSPEDSSIYLCSSRGTEAFFGQGTRLTVV.